This T cell receptor (beta chain) was sequenced in a study of beta chain features in type 1 diabetes. Reverse transcription of all isolated RNA meant that expressed TCRB transcripts were sequenced. Profiled with immunoSEQ multiplex PCR; TCRdb holds only in-frame clones, not every one. The profile shows approximately 360,000 clones, 10% to 15% of them singletons. As regards this clone: Its target is not known.

Germline lookup yields CDR1 LGHNA and CDR2 YNFKEQ. V was cut by 1 base and J by 11 bases, with 8 bases left in between. The CDR3 totals 12 residues. Study observations and caveats: Sequencing the cDNA could make cells with high TCR expression show up more than they should. In comparison with healthy donors, patients had naive, central memory and Treg TCRB repertoires that appeared more similar. The question left open here concerned HLA type influencing TCRB rearrangement. In every one of the four CD4+ subsets, TCRB CDR3s were moderately but significantly shorter in Type 1 diabetes patients.

Isolation of CD4+ naive, central memory, regulatory and stem cell-like memory cells was achieved by sorting via CD45RO/CCR7/CD25/CD127/CD95/CD27. The J gene is TRBJ1-4, the V gene TRBV4-2; possible D gene TRBD1, 6 bases. The sequencing sample was made of naive CD4+ T cells from blood. This clonotype was obtained from a woman younger than 30 with type 1 diabetes. The CDR3 sequence is CASSQATGKLFF. CDR3 bases: TGTGCCAGCAGCCAAGCAACAGGGAAACTGTTTTTT.